A selection of T cell receptor beta chains follows, all from one sample in a study of OX40 agonist ivuxolimab in advanced cancers. Method: immunoSEQ multiplex PCR; TCRdb's copy keeps in-frame clones and lacks some. The sample consists of about 68,000 clones, 84% of them appearing once. Sample: CD4+ or CD8+ T cells sorted from blood, taken in a trial of the OX40 agonist ivuxolimab. The origin of the receptors is an adult with an advanced solid tumor such as melanoma, head and neck, liver or kidney cancer. CDR3s include the opening cysteine and the closing phenylalanine or tryptophan. Fields, in order: V gene, CDR3 protein.

>TRBV28
CASRPPVWGEQYF
>TRBV7-2
CASSLESGYNQPQHF
>TRBV7-2
CASSPRGGNTGELFF
>TRBV9
CASSVTGTASDYGYTF
>TRBV28
CASTTGDQEAFF
>TRBV5-3
CARRLEGGNVSYNEQFF
>TRBV2
CASSEPAGNTF
>TRBV18
CASSPPSQRRTEAFF
>TRBV5-1
CASSLLGTGPTGELFF
>TRBV28
CASSSTGTGDNTIYF
>TRBV18
CASSLYSKNSYEQYF
>TRBV27
CASGGQASGEKLFF
>TRBV5-1
CASSTEMLTAYNEQFF
>TRBV11-3
CASSLWRRGGYTF
>TRBV27
CASSPRVGRDQPQHF
>TRBV6-5
CASSYPAGTNTGELFF
>TRBV10-3
CATGGRALAGGGEQYF
>TRBV21-1
CASRNRVAGTQETQYF
>TRBV6-5
CASSSRNRQGIQPQHF
>TRBV5-6
CASRASSYYNEQFF
>TRBV5-1
CASSQRLAGAYTQYF
>TRBV5-1
CASSPGTSGRDQEQFF
>TRBV7-2
CASSYPRGVTEAFF
>TRBV7-2
CASSLNLDAEKLFF
>TRBV6-6
CASSLTGEETQYF